A selection of T cell receptor beta chains follows, all from one sample in a study of early T cells in non-severe SARS-CoV-2 infection. Using its own MiXCR run on the 5' RACE reads, TCRdb lists one record per CDR3 protein. The sample lists approximately 66,000 distinct CDR3 sequences, less than 15% occurring once. Sequences were obtained from whole blood. The receptors were gathered from an adult who was a healthcare worker with PCR-confirmed SARS-CoV-2 infection or an uninfected control (not recorded which). Both conserved end residues are part of each CDR3. A D gene is named only where the DNA matches it firmly. Only some rows state a clone size, as once, few, many or a class for expanded clones.

-	TRBV29-1	-	TRBJ2-3	TGCAGCGTTGTGGAAGGGACAGATACGCAGTATTTT	CSVVEGTDTQYF
-	TRBV19	-	TRBJ2-3	TGTGCCAGTAGTACAAGGACTAGCACAGATACGCAGTATTTT	CASSTRTSTDTQYF
-	TRBV12-3/TRBV12-4	TRBD2	TRBJ2-7	TGTGCCAGCAGTCCCGGGGCCCTAGCGGGGAGCTCCTACGAGCAGTACTTC	CASSPGALAGSSYEQYF
many	TRBV7-8	TRBD1	TRBJ1-1	TGTGCCAGCAGCTCGCAGGGGGCTTTTGGCACTGAAGCTTTCTTT	CASSSQGAFGTEAFF
many	TRBV18	-	TRBJ1-1	TGTGCCAGCTCACCACCGGGCGCCAGAACTGAAGCTTTCTTT	CASSPPGARTEAFF
many	TRBV7-9	-	TRBJ2-3	TGTGCCAGCAGCGCGGAGCGGTCGAAGCAGTATTTT	CASSAERSKQYF
few	TRBV4-2	-	TRBJ2-7	TGTGCCAGCAGCCAAGGGGGACCCTACGAGCAGTACTTC	CASSQGGPYEQYF
-	TRBV5-6	TRBD1	TRBJ2-7	TGTGCCAGCAGCAGCGACAGGGTCCTCTACGAGCAGTACTTC	CASSSDRVLYEQYF
many	TRBV10-3	-	TRBJ2-7	TGTGCCATCAGTGATACCAGGGGAACCTACGAGCAGTACTTC	CAISDTRGTYEQYF
many	TRBV5-1	-	TRBJ2-1	TGCGCCAGCAGCTTGGAGGCTCCCTCCCCTGAGCACTTCTTC	CASSLEAPSPEHFF
few	TRBV5-1	-	TRBJ2-7	TGCGCCAGCAGCTTCGGCCAGGGACTCGAGCAGTACTTC	CASSFGQGLEQYF
many	TRBV10-3	TRBD2	TRBJ2-1	TGTGCCACCCGGACTAGCGGGAGAAAATATGAGCAGTTCTTC	CATRTSGRKYEQFF
many	TRBV20-1	TRBD2	TRBJ2-5	TGCAGTGCTAGAGTAGCGGGAGATGAGACCCAGTACTTC	CSARVAGDETQYF
few	TRBV5-1	-	TRBJ2-7	TGCGCCAGCAGCCCCGTATCTGGGCGTGTCGGCGAGCAGTACTTC	CASSPVSGRVGEQYF
many	TRBV7-9	TRBD2	TRBJ2-3	TGTGCCAGCAGCTTGGGACTAGCGGTCACAGATACGCAGTATTTT	CASSLGLAVTDTQYF
many	TRBV29-1	TRBD1	TRBJ2-1	TGCAGCGGAGGACAGGGCAATGAGCAGTTCTTC	CSGGQGNEQFF
many	TRBV14	-	TRBJ1-5	TGTGCCAGCAGCAACGGACAGACGCAGCCCCAGCATTTT	CASSNGQTQPQHF
few	TRBV10-3	-	TRBJ2-7	TGTGCCATCAGTGAGTCGAACAGGGCCTCCTACGAGCAGTACTTC	CAISESNRASYEQYF
-	TRBV21-1	-	TRBJ2-7	TGTGCCAGCAGCAAGGAGGACCTCGACCCCTACGAGCAGTACTTC	CASSKEDLDPYEQYF
few	TRBV9	TRBD1	TRBJ2-3	TGTGCCACCCCAGGGGGTTCGCAGTATTTT	CATPGGSQYF
many	TRBV5-1	-	TRBJ2-7	TGCGCCAGCAGCCTAGGGGGAGGCGAGCAGTACTTC	CASSLGGGEQYF
-	TRBV4-2	TRBD1	TRBJ1-5	TGTGCCAGCAGCCAAATCAGGGGGGAACAGCCCCAGCATTTT	CASSQIRGEQPQHF
-	TRBV20-1	TRBD1	TRBJ1-4	TGCAGTGCTTCTGGGACAGGGGTTTTGAATGAAAAACTGTTTTTT	CSASGTGVLNEKLFF
many	TRBV18	-	TRBJ1-1	TGTGCCAGCTCAGGGGGACAGAACACTGAAGCTTTCTTT	CASSGGQNTEAFF
-	TRBV20-1	TRBD1	TRBJ2-7	TGCAGTGCTAGACGCCCCAGGGGGTTGGACGAGCAGTACTTC	CSARRPRGLDEQYF
-	TRBV2	TRBD1	TRBJ2-4	TGTGCCAGCAAGTTCGAGGGGGCGGCCAAAAACATTCAGTACTTC	CASKFEGAAKNIQYF
many	TRBV6-2/TRBV6-3	TRBD2	TRBJ2-3	TGTGCCAGCAGCTCCCCGGGACTAGTTACGCAGTATTTT	CASSSPGLVTQYF
many	TRBV5-4	TRBD1	TRBJ1-2	TGTGCCAGCAGCTTGGGCGGGACAGGGAGCGACTATGGCTACACCTTC	CASSLGGTGSDYGYTF